This T cell receptor beta chain was retrieved from a study of memory CD4+ T cells and cytomegalovirus serostatus. Study as a whole: Healthy Belgian adult donors included about nine CMV-positive and some 24 CMV-negative people. Study observations and caveats: Suggested: most of the CMV-linked TCR signature lies in CD4+ memory cells. Each of 65 to 70 CMV-associated TCRbeta sequences occurred in one to five individuals.

Germline V lookup: CDR1 MGHDK, CDR2 SYGVNS. The CDR3 has 11 residues. The V end was cut by 5 bases, the J end by 11 bases, with 12 bases between. The sort gate was single viable CD3+CD4+CD8-CD45RO+ cells for memory CD4+ T cells. This clone occurred once. Its antigen is not identified. Profiled with immunoSEQ multiplex PCR; TCRdb holds only in-frame clones, not every one. The sample consists of approximately 56,000 clones, roughly 80% of them appearing once. This TCR came from an adult in good health and CMV-seronegative. The rearrangement uses TRBV25-1 and TRBJ2-5; D is uncertain. The source material was memory CD4+ T cells from blood. CDR3 loop: CASSPDREQYF. The CDR3 DNA reads as TGTGCCAGCAGTCCTGACCGAGAGCAGTACTTC.